This is a list of T cell receptor beta chains from one sample in a study of blood T cell repertoires in COVID-19. Data came from immunoSEQ multiplex PCR; TCRdb stores just in-frame clones and leaves some out. This sample yields about 150,000 clones, of which 85% are seen a single time; roughly 8.3% belongs to the top ten. The sample taken for sequencing was peripheral blood. The receptors here all came from a woman aged 55-69 years with COVID-19, enrolled during active disease. Both conserved end residues are part of each CDR3. D genes are given only for firm matches. Expanded clones get a size class; other rows say once, few or many, or leave the size out.

j_gene	v_gene	abundance	len	d_gene	CDR3nt	CDR3aa
TRBJ2-2	TRBV9	.	16	.	TGTGCCAGCAGCCCCGGCTGGGGGCAGAGCACCGGGGAGCTGTTTTTT	CASSPGWGQSTGELFF
TRBJ2-1	TRBV7-3	.	15	.	TGTGCCAGCAGCTTACGGCTGGGGAGCCGCAATGAGCAGTTCTTC	CASSLRLGSRNEQFF
TRBJ1-6	TRBV9	.	17	.	TGTGCCAGCAGCGTAGCCGGCATGGGGGAGGGGGGTTCACCCCTCCACTTT	CASSVAGMGEGGSPLHF
TRBJ1-2	TRBV7-3	few	15	.	TGTGCCAGCAGCTCTAGCCCCAGGGGTGGCTATGGCTACACCTTC	CASSSSPRGGYGYTF
TRBJ1-5	TRBV12-5	.	12	.	TGTGCTAGTGGCGCTACCACAGTCCCCCAGCATTTT	CASGATTVPQHF
TRBJ2-1	TRBV18	.	14	.	TGTGCCAGCTCACCACAAGGGAGTGGCAATGAGCAGTTCTTC	CASSPQGSGNEQFF
TRBJ1-5	TRBV27	.	14	.	TGTGCCAGCAGCCGACAGGCCGGCAATCAGCCCCAGCATTTT	CASSRQAGNQPQHF
TRBJ2-2	TRBV12-5	.	15	TRBD1	TGTGCTAGTGGTTTGGAGACAGGGCACACCGGGGAGCTGTTTTTT	CASGLETGHTGELFF
TRBJ1-1	TRBV24-1	.	11	.	TGTGCCACCAGTTCAGGGCACCAAGCTTTCTTT	CATSSGHQAFF
TRBJ2-3	TRBV30	.	14	.	TGTGCCTCGAGTCAACAGGGAGGGACAGATACGCAGTATTTT	CASSQQGGTDTQYF
TRBJ2-1	TRBV11-2	once	16	TRBD2	TGTGCCAGCAGCTTAGGAACTAGCGGGAGGACCAATGAGCAGTTCTTC	CASSLGTSGRTNEQFF
TRBJ1-2	TRBV5-1	.	15	TRBD1	TGCGCCAGCAGCTTGGGAGGCCAGGGGGCTAAAGGCTACACCTTC	CASSLGGQGAKGYTF
TRBJ2-2	TRBV7-3	.	14	.	TGTGCCAGCAGCCCGACTAGTTTCACCGGGGAGCTGTTTTTT	CASSPTSFTGELFF
TRBJ2-7	TRBV25-1	.	13	.	TGTGCCAGCAGTGCACAGCCCCCCTACGAGCAGTACTTC	CASSAQPPYEQYF
TRBJ2-3	TRBV10-1	.	13	.	TGCGCCAGCAGTGAGACGAGGGGGAATACGCAGTATTTT	CASSETRGNTQYF
TRBJ1-5	TRBV5-1	.	14	.	TGCGCCAGCAGCCACGACTATAGCAATCAGCCCCAGCATTTT	CASSHDYSNQPQHF
TRBJ1-2	TRBV6-1	.	16	TRBD1	TGTGCCAGCAGTGGGTCCGGGACAGAGGATGTCTATGGCTACACCTTC	CASSGSGTEDVYGYTF
TRBJ1-2	TRBV30	once	12	.	TGTGCCTACACAGGGACCAACTATGGCTACACCTTC	CAYTGTNYGYTF
TRBJ2-7	TRBV7-2	.	13	.	TGTGCCAGCAGCTTCGCGGGAAGGTACGAGCAGTACTTC	CASSFAGRYEQYF
TRBJ2-7	TRBV11-2	.	13	.	TGTGCCAGCAGCCCTCTTCGGTCCTACGAGCAGTACTTC	CASSPLRSYEQYF
TRBJ2-1	TRBV29-1	.	14	TRBD2	TGCAGCGTGGGACTAGCGGGAAACTACAATGAGCAGTTCTTC	CSVGLAGNYNEQFF
TRBJ2-1	TRBV3-1/TRBV3-2	.	16	TRBD2	TGTGCCAGCAGCTCTATGGGCGGGAGGTCCCACAATGAGCAGTTCTTC	CASSSMGGRSHNEQFF
TRBJ1-2	TRBV27	.	16	TRBD1	TGTGCCAGCAGTAACGCCGGGACAGGGGATAACTATGGCTACACCTTC	CASSNAGTGDNYGYTF
TRBJ1-1	TRBV3-1/TRBV3-2	once	15	TRBD1	TGTGCCAGCAGCCGACGGACAGGGAGGGGGACTGAAGCTTTCTTT	CASSRRTGRGTEAFF
TRBJ1-2	TRBV9	.	15	TRBD1	TGTGCCAGCAGCGCACCGGGACAGGGTCTCTATGGCTACACCTTC	CASSAPGQGLYGYTF
TRBJ2-1	TRBV7-9	.	15	TRBD2	TGTGCCAGCAGCTCAGACCTAGCGGGAGGTGATGAGCAGTTCTTC	CASSSDLAGGDEQFF
TRBJ2-2	TRBV7-9	.	15	.	TGTGCCAGCAGCTTTTCGGCAGGGGTGGACGGGGAGCTGTTTTTT	CASSFSAGVDGELFF
TRBJ1-2	TRBV19	.	15	.	TGTGCCAGTAGTGCGCCAGGGGCGGCTAACTATGGCTACACCTTC	CASSAPGAANYGYTF
TRBJ1-2	TRBV12-3/TRBV12-4	.	13	.	TGTGCCAGCAGTTTAGCCCGGAACTATGGCTACACCTTC	CASSLARNYGYTF